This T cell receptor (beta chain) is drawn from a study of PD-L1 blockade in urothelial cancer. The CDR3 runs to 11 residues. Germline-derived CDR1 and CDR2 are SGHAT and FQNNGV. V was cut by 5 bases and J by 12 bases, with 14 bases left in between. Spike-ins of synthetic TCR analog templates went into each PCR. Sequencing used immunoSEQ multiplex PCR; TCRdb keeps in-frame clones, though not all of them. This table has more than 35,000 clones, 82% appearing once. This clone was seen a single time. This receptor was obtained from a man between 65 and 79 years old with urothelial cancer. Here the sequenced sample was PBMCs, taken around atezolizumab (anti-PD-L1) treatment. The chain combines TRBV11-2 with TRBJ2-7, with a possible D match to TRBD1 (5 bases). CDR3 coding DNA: TGTGCCAGCAGCCAGGACACCAACCCGTACTTC. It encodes CASSQDTNPYF.